This is a list of T cell receptor beta chains from one sample in a study of cytomegalovirus exposure and HLA in healthy donors. Libraries were prepared by immunoSEQ multiplex PCR; TCRdb keeps only in-frame clonotypes and omits some of them. The data show roughly 100,000 clones, about 76% seen once. The sequencing sample was made of PBMCs. Receptors originate from a woman in her 50s in good health and CMV-seropositive. Both conserved end residues are part of each CDR3. The D gene is left open where the match is weak. Clone size, where shown, is once, few, many, or a class for clones that have expanded.

CDR3aa	CDR3nt	j_gene	v_gene	d_gene	abundance
CAISEVWASGESYEQYF	TGTGCCATCAGTGAGGTCTGGGCTAGCGGGGAGTCCTACGAGCAGTACTTC	TRBJ2-7	TRBV10-3	TRBD2	.
CASSVAPTNRVNEQFF	TGTGCCAGCAGCGTAGCTCCGACTAACCGGGTCAATGAGCAGTTCTTC	TRBJ2-1	TRBV9	.	once
CASSPGHFGAEAFF	TGTGCCAGCTCCCCTGGACATTTTGGCGCTGAAGCTTTCTTT	TRBJ1-1	TRBV7-9	.	many
CASSLGAQPQHF	TGTGCCAGCAGCCTAGGGGCTCAGCCCCAGCATTTT	TRBJ1-5	TRBV28	.	once
CASSQASRSYEQYF	TGCGCCAGCAGCCAGGCCAGCCGCTCCTACGAGCAGTACTTC	TRBJ2-7	TRBV5-1	.	.
CANPGDRTVGNPKETQYF	TGCGCCAACCCCGGAGATCGGACAGTGGGGAACCCAAAAGAGACCCAGTACTTC	TRBJ2-5	TRBV23-1	.	.
CASSYATQGYEQYF	TGTGCCAGCAGTTACGCCACTCAGGGGTACGAGCAGTACTTC	TRBJ2-7	TRBV27	.	.
CASSRGYEQYF	TGTGCCAGCAGTAGGGGATACGAGCAGTACTTC	TRBJ2-7	TRBV6-6	.	few
CASSLTRADTQYF	TGTGCCAGCAGCTTAACGCGGGCAGATACGCAGTATTTT	TRBJ2-3	TRBV11-2	.	.
CASSLETGVVGTEAFF	TGCGCCAGCAGCCTCGAGACAGGGGTCGTCGGAACTGAAGCTTTCTTT	TRBJ1-1	TRBV4-3	TRBD1	.
CASSHPRAGANVLTF	TGTGCCAGCAGTCACCCCAGGGCTGGGGCCAACGTCCTGACTTTC	TRBJ2-6	TRBV28	.	.
CASSIRRQLSNQPQHF	TGTGCCAGTAGTATCAGGAGACAGCTTAGCAATCAGCCCCAGCATTTT	TRBJ1-5	TRBV19	.	.
CASSFFQGAAEAFF	TGTGCCAGCAGCTTTTTTCAGGGGGCGGCTGAAGCTTTCTTT	TRBJ1-1	TRBV7-9	TRBD1	.
CASSIKRGAGYNEQFF	TGTGCCAGTAGTATAAAGCGGGGGGCGGGCTACAATGAGCAGTTCTTC	TRBJ2-1	TRBV19	TRBD2	.
CSALPLGALGSPLHF	TGCAGCGCCCTCCCGCTGGGGGCCTTGGGGTCACCCCTCCACTTT	TRBJ1-6	TRBV29-1	.	.
CASSALGRVNTEAFF	TGTGCCAGCAGCGCCTTGGGCAGGGTGAACACTGAAGCTTTCTTT	TRBJ1-1	TRBV7-9	.	.
CASSVADYSYEQYF	TGTGCCAGCAGCGTAGCTGATTACTCCTACGAGCAGTACTTC	TRBJ2-7	TRBV9	.	once
CASSFGAPGTSIGEQFF	TGTGCCAGCAGTTTTGGGGCCCCCGGGACTAGCATCGGTGAGCAGTTCTTC	TRBJ2-1	TRBV7-9	TRBD2	.
CASSRPGQGTEQFF	TGCGCCAGCAGCCGTCCGGGACAGGGGACTGAGCAGTTCTTC	TRBJ2-1	TRBV4-1	TRBD1	.
CASSSSPGTGGNGYTF	TGTGCCAGCAGCTCAAGCCCCGGGACAGGGGGCAATGGCTACACCTTC	TRBJ1-2	TRBV7-2	TRBD1	.
CASSLYQGMTEAFF	TGTGCCAGCAGTTTATATCAGGGGATGACTGAAGCTTTCTTT	TRBJ1-1	TRBV28	.	.
CASSQYRGSGNTIYF	TGTGCCAGCAGCCAATATCGGGGTTCTGGAAACACCATATATTTT	TRBJ1-3	TRBV7-8	.	few
CASSLTGSHEQYF	TGTGCCAGCAGTTTAACAGGGTCCCACGAGCAGTACTTC	TRBJ2-7	TRBV27	.	.
CSSTVNTEAFF	TGCAGTTCGACAGTCAACACTGAAGCTTTCTTT	TRBJ1-1	TRBV20-1	.	.
CAISTGGDTEAFF	TGTGCCATCAGTACAGGGGGCGACACTGAAGCTTTCTTT	TRBJ1-1	TRBV10-3	TRBD1	.
CASSLRGPNTGELFF	TGTGCCAGCAGCCTGCGGGGTCCGAACACCGGGGAGCTGTTTTTT	TRBJ2-2	TRBV7-6	.	.
CASSPTDTQYF	TGTGCCAGCAGCCCAACAGATACGCAGTATTTT	TRBJ2-3	TRBV11-2	.	.
CATGRDSLLRGGTPRYYEQYF	TGTGCCACCGGCAGAGATTCCCTTTTGCGGGGGGGCACCCCGCGGTACTACGAGCAGTACTTC	TRBJ2-7	TRBV15	TRBD2	.
CASSLRPVRNSPLHF	TGTGCCAGCAGTTTACGTCCCGTTCGGAATTCACCCCTCCACTTT	TRBJ1-6	TRBV27	.	.
CASSSYVFNQPQHF	TGTGCCAGCAGTTCTTATGTCTTCAATCAGCCCCAGCATTTT	TRBJ1-5	TRBV27	.	few
CASSEYTLNTEAFF	TGCGCCAGCAGCGAATACACCTTGAACACTGAAGCTTTCTTT	TRBJ1-1	TRBV5-1	.	.
CATSRRTGMGTEAFF	TGTGCCACCAGCAGGAGGACAGGGATGGGCACTGAAGCTTTCTTT	TRBJ1-1	TRBV15	TRBD1	.
CASSIPGLLQETQYF	TGCGCCAGCAGCATACCGGGACTATTACAAGAGACCCAGTACTTC	TRBJ2-5	TRBV5-1	TRBD2	.
CASGTGESSAEAFF	TGCGCCAGCGGGACAGGGGAGAGCAGCGCTGAAGCTTTCTTT	TRBJ1-1	TRBV5-1	TRBD1	.
CASSVGRYGYTF	TGTGCCAGCAGCGTAGGGAGATATGGCTACACCTTC	TRBJ1-2	TRBV9	.	.
CASSPSAGSSYEQYF	TGTGCCAGCAGCCCCTCGGCGGGAAGCTCCTACGAGCAGTACTTC	TRBJ2-7	TRBV11-2	.	.
CASSARTGMNTEAFF	TGTGCCAGTAGTGCCCGGACAGGGATGAACACTGAAGCTTTCTTT	TRBJ1-1	TRBV19	TRBD1	.
CASSLDRTALYGYTF	TGCGCCAGCAGCTTGGATAGGACAGCCCTATATGGCTACACCTTC	TRBJ1-2	TRBV5-1	.	once
CASSLDGPTGELFF	TGTGCCAGCAGCTTGGATGGGCCCACCGGGGAGCTGTTTTTT	TRBJ2-2	TRBV5-4	.	.
CASSRDSYSGNTIYF	TGTGCCAGCAGCAGGGACAGCTACTCTGGAAACACCATATATTTT	TRBJ1-3	TRBV28	TRBD1	few
CASSFQGITEAFF	TGTGCCAGCAGCTTTCAGGGGATCACTGAAGCTTTCTTT	TRBJ1-1	TRBV7-8	.	.
CASKTGIDNQPQHF	TGTGCCAGCAAGACAGGGATCGACAATCAGCCCCAGCATTTT	TRBJ1-5	TRBV2	TRBD1	.
CSVRRAKSYGYTF	TGCAGCGTGAGGAGGGCCAAGAGCTATGGCTACACCTTC	TRBJ1-2	TRBV29-1	.	.
CASSEDRGNEQFF	TGTGCCAGCAGCGAGGACAGGGGAAATGAGCAGTTCTTC	TRBJ2-1	TRBV13	TRBD1	.
CASRRTGDLLGAFF	TGTGCCAGCAGACGTACAGGGGACCTTTTGGGAGCTTTCTTT	TRBJ1-1	TRBV7-2	TRBD1	.
CASEPQDLYGYTF	TGTGCCAGCGAACCACAGGACCTCTATGGCTACACCTTC	TRBJ1-2	TRBV7-2	.	.
CASSRDTAYEQYF	TGTGCCAGCAGCCGCGACACAGCCTACGAGCAGTACTTC	TRBJ2-7	TRBV7-6	.	.